One and the same sample provided the 5 T cell receptor beta chains below, sequenced in a study of response to subunit inactivated influenza vaccine. TCRdb called the RT-PCR reads again in MiXCR, with one record for every CDR3 protein. The repertoire includes 500,000 to 650,000 distinct CDR3 sequences, approximately 7.7% of them detected once, and 10% to 15% sits in the top ten. Specimen: PBMCs from blood, collected around 2 years after vaccination. The receptors stem from a man aged 50 to 69 who received an inactivated influenza vaccine.

The chain links TRBV29-1 to TRBJ2-3; D is possibly TRBD1 (5 bases). This CDR3 region has 13 residues. The germline V and J ends were trimmed by 3 bases and 0 bases, with 7 bases remaining between them. CDR1 and CDR2 (germline): SQVTM, ANQGSEA. CDR3 coding DNA: TGCAGCGTTGACAGGGAAAGCACAGATACGCAGTATTTT. Its translation is CSVDRESTDTQYF.

There are a few counts of this clonotype. The J gene is TRBJ1-6, the V gene TRBV20-1, with 7 bases identical to TRBD1. This CDR3 has 15 amino acids. Germline loops: CDR1 DFQATT, CDR2 SNEGSKA (reference sequence). Trimming cost V 4 bases and J 4 bases; bases outside gene matches: 7. The CDR3 loop reads CSANDRVRYNSPLHF. The CDR3, as DNA: TGCAGTGCTAACGACAGGGTGAGATATAATTCACCCCTCCACTTT.

The gene calls are TRBV6-2 or TRBV6-3 and TRBJ2-3; possible D gene TRBD1, 6 bases. The germline V gene encodes CDR1 MNHEY and CDR2 SVGEGT. The length of the CDR3 is 15 residues. Trimming pared 1 base from V and 2 bases from J, leaving 10 bases between. CDR3 DNA: TGTGCCAGCAGTTACTACGGACAGCTCACAGATACGCAGTATTTT. Translation gives CASSYYGQLTDTQYF.

The CDR3 DNA reads as TGCGCCAGCAGCCTCCAGGACAGGGGGCGTCAGCCCCAGCATTTT. This sequence encodes CASSLQDRGRQPQHF. This sequence joins TRBV4-1 and TRBJ1-5, with 11 bases identical to TRBD1. With V trimmed by 4 bases and J by 6 bases, 5 bases remained unmatched. Per the germline V gene, CDR1 is MGHRA and CDR2 is YSYEKL. This CDR3 is 15 amino acids long.

This clonotype was detected many times. This sequence joins TRBV6-5 and TRBJ2-1; D gene ambiguous. The CDR3 contains 15 residues. Trimming left V 0 bases short and J 4 bases short, with 10 bases between. Per the germline V gene, CDR1 is MNHEY and CDR2 is SVGAGI. The CDR3 DNA is TGTGCCAGCAGTTACTCGAAAGTCGGTTACAATGAGCAGTTCTTC. Translating it yields CASSYSKVGYNEQFF.